The 11 T cell receptor beta chains below were found in one sample sequenced in a study of T cell responses to AZD1222 COVID-19 vaccine. Sequencing was performed with immunoSEQ multiplex PCR; in TCRdb, only in-frame clones are kept and a portion is missing. The data contain 100,000 to 120,000 clones, 81% of them seen just once; the ten biggest clones take up approximately 4.6%. Sequenced here: peripheral blood, sampled on day 0 of AZD1222 vaccination. Source of these receptors: an adult in good health.

The chain recombines TRBV14 with TRBJ2-7, with D unclear. The CDR3 is 13 amino acids. V was clipped by 4 bases and J by 5 bases, with 12 bases between them. Looked up from germline, CDR1 is SGHDN and CDR2 is FVKESK. The CDR3 loop reads CASSLRRDHEQYF. DNA of the CDR3: TGTGCCAGCAGCCTTAGACGAGATCACGAGCAGTACTTC.

This clone was recorded a few times. V usage is TRBV4-3 and J usage is TRBJ2-2, with 12 bases matching TRBD2. Germline V gene sequence: CDR1 LGHNA, CDR2 YSLEER. This CDR3 spans 20 amino acids. V dropped 4 bases and J dropped 0; count of bases not matched to a gene: 12. CDR3 region: CASSRYSGTSGPANTGELFF. The CDR3 DNA sequence: TGCGCCAGCAGCCGCTATTCCGGGACTAGCGGGCCCGCGAACACCGGGGAGCTGTTTTTT.

The chain employs TRBV7-8 and TRBJ1-1; D is perhaps TRBD1 (6 bases). The V and J ends lost 4 bases and 0 bases respectively, with 12 bases between them. The CDR3 loop spans 15 amino acids. CDR1 SGHVS and CDR2 FQNEAQ come from the germline V gene. CDR3 nucleotide sequence: TGTGCCAGCAGCTATGATGGACAGCTGAACACTGAAGCTTTCTTT. Translated: CASSYDGQLNTEAFF.

This chain connects TRBV11-2 to TRBJ2-7, with 8 positions matching TRBD1. Germline loops: CDR1 SGHAT, CDR2 FQNNGV. The CDR3 length is 14 residues. Trimming at V came to 5 bases and at J to 6 bases, leaving 9 bases not matched to a gene. DNA of the CDR3: TGTGCCAGCAGCGCCCGGACAGGGTTAGGCGAGCAGTACTTC. This encodes CASSARTGLGEQYF.

The V and J genes are TRBV28 and TRBJ1-6; no clear D. Germline loops: CDR1 MDHEN, CDR2 SYDVKM. This CDR3 region has 11 residues. With 1 base removed from V and 8 bases from J, the gap between germline ends came to 0 bases. The CDR3 reads CASSLYSPLHF. CDR3 nucleotide sequence: TGTGCCAGCAGTTTATATTCACCCCTCCACTTT. Full variable domain (rest looked up from reference TRBV28 and TRBJ1-6): DVKVTQSSRYLVKRTGEKVFLECVQDMDHENMFWYRQDPGLGLRLIYFSYDVKMKEKGDIPEGYSVSREKKERFSLILESASTNQTSMYLCASSLYSPLHFGNGTRLTVT.

The chain combines TRBV21-1 with TRBJ2-7; the DNA was not compared with TRBD2, the D call given in the table. TRBV21-1 is classified as a pseudogene. The CDR3 is made up of 15 amino acids. CDR3 coding DNA: TGTGCCAGCAGCAAAAATGCGGGACTATTTATCGAGCAGTACTTC. Protein: CASSKNAGLFIEQYF.

This chain joins TRBV7-8 and TRBJ2-3, with 13 bases lining up with TRBD2. V was clipped by 5 bases and J by 8 bases; unmatched bases: 13. This CDR3 region has 17 residues. CDR1 and CDR2 from the germline V gene are SGHVS and FQNEAQ. CDR3 region: CASSDRTSGGAPITQYF. The DNA for the CDR3 is TGTGCCAGCAGCGATCGAACTAGCGGGGGGGCCCCAATTACGCAGTATTTT. Filled out from reference TRBV7-8 and TRBJ2-3, the complete variable domain reads GAGVSQSPRYKVAKRGQDVALRCDPISGHVSLFWYQQALGQGPEFLTYFQNEAQLDKSGLPSDRFFAERPEGSVSTLKIQRTQQEDSAVYLCASSDRTSGGAPITQYFGPGTRLTVL.

The chain recombines TRBV6-5 with TRBJ1-1, with 7 bases lining up with TRBD1. CDR3 length: 15 residues. Germline V gene lookup returns CDR1 MNHEY and CDR2 SVGAGI. The ends lost 6 bases at V and 1 base at J; junction bases unmatched: 8. The CDR3 DNA is TGTGCCAGCAGGGCCCCGGGACAGAGGAACACTGAAGCTTTCTTT. Translated: CASRAPGQRNTEAFF.

The chain uses TRBV5-1 and TRBJ2-2; 11 bases fit TRBD1. Germline CDR1 is SGHRS and CDR2 is YFSETQ. Germline trimming cut 4 bases from V and 5 bases from J; bases unmatched to any gene: 10. This CDR3 is 17 amino acids long. The CDR3 protein is CASSPTDRGPWTGELFF. In DNA form, the CDR3 reads TGCGCCAGCAGCCCAACGGACAGGGGGCCTTGGACCGGGGAGCTGTTTTTT.

V is TRBV6-5 and J is TRBJ2-1, with D perhaps TRBD1 (6 bases). This CDR3 is built from 15 residues. CDR1 is MNHEY and CDR2 is SVGAGI in the germline V gene. V was shortened by 0 bases and J by 13 bases, with 19 bases between the two germline ends. Written as DNA, the CDR3 is TGTGCCAGCAGTTACTCGAGGGGTGGGTACAGGGACCAGTTCTTC. Amino acids: CASSYSRGGYRDQFF.

The V gene is TRBV7-2, the J gene TRBJ1-1; no clear D gene. Germline CDR1 reads SGHTA; CDR2 reads FQGNSA. With 1 base removed from V and 1 base from J, the gap between germline ends came to 10 bases. The CDR3 sequence is 15 residues long. Written as DNA, the CDR3 is TGTGCCAGCAGCTTAGGTCAGGCGGGGAACACTGAAGCTTTCTTT. Encoded protein: CASSLGQAGNTEAFF.